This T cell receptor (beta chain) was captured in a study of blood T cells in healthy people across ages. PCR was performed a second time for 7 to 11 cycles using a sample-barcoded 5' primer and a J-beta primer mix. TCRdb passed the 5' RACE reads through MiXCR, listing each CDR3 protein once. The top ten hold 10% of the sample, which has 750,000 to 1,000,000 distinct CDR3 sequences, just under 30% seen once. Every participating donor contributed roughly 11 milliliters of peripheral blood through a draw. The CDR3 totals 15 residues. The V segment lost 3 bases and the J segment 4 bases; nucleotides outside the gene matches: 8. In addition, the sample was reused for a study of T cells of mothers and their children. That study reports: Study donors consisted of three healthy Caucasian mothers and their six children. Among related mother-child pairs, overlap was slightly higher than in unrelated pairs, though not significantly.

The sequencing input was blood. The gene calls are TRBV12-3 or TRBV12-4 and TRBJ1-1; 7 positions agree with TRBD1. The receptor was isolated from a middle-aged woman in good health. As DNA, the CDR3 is TGTGCCAGCAGTTTCCGAGGGGGCGCGGTCACTGAAGCTTTCTTT. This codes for CASSFRGGAVTEAFF.